The present T cell receptor beta chain was sequenced within a study of T-cell memory formation after mild COVID-19. Study observations and caveats: Shrinking CD4+ clones were chiefly CM and EM; CD8+ ones were chiefly EMRA.

This clonotype was seen ten or more times. Its antigen is currently unknown. Via MiXCR, TCRdb re-called the 5' RACE reads, giving one row per CDR3 protein. The sample carries roughly 190,000 distinct CDR3 sequences, roughly a tenth recorded once. Germline CDR1 is SGHVS and CDR2 is FQNEAQ. The CDR3 has 14 residues. The V and J ends lost 2 bases and 8 bases, in that order; junction bases with no gene match: 6. Material for sequencing was PBMCs or a T cell subset sorted from them (not recorded which). This TCR was recovered from a man between 18 and 29 years old who had mild COVID-19 (a few samples of this study predate the infection). Cell type and time point are not known. V and J are TRBV7-8 and TRBJ2-3; 8 nucleotides agree with TRBD1. The CDR3 loop is CASSLTQGAGTQYF. In DNA, the CDR3 is TGTGCCAGCAGCTTAACCCAGGGGGCGGGTACGCAGTATTTT.